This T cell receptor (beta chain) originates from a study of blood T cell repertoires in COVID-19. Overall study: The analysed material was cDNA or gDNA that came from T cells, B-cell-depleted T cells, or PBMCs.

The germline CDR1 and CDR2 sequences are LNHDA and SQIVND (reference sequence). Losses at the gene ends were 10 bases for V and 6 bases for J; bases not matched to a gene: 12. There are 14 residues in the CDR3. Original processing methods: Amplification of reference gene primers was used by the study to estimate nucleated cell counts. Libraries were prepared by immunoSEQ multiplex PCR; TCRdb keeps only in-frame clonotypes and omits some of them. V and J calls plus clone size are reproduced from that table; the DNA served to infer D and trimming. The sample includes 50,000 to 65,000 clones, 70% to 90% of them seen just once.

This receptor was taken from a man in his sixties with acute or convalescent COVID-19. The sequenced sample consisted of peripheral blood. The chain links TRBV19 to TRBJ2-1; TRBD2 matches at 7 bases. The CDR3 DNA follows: TGTGCCACCTCCAAGCGGGATCTGTCCAATGAGCAGTTCTTC. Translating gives CATSKRDLSNEQFF.